Below are 31 T cell receptor beta chains sequenced from a single sample in a study of blood T cells in healthy people across ages. Through a sample-barcoded 5' primer and a J-beta primer mix, a second PCR was run for roughly 6 to 11 cycles. TCRdb itself ran the 5' RACE reads through MiXCR, one entry per CDR3 protein. The table has over 1,300,000 distinct CDR3 sequences, around 59% seen once. What was sequenced was blood. The receptors originated from a man between 18 and 35 years old in good health.

The CDR3 DNA follows: TGTGCCAGCAGTTACTCGGTCCGTGTGAACACTGAAGCTTTCTTT. This codes for CASSYSVRVNTEAFF. The chain links TRBV6-6 to TRBJ1-1; no clear D. The CDR3 totals 15 residues. V was cut by 0 bases and J by 0 bases, with 8 bases left in between. The germline CDR1 and CDR2 sequences are MNHNY and SVGAGI (reference sequence).

V is TRBV2 and J is TRBJ1-5, with a possible D match to TRBD1 (5 bases). CDR1 and CDR2 from the germline V gene are SNHLY and FYNNEI. This CDR3 region has 16 residues. The V end lost 5 bases, the J end lost 6 bases, and 20 bases lay between the germline ends. CDR3 DNA sequence: TGTGCCAGCAGTCTTATTGGGGGAGCGGGGAGTCAGCCCCAGCATTTT. Protein: CASSLIGGAGSQPQHF.

This chain connects TRBV20-1 to TRBJ2-5; 7 bases map to TRBD2. Germline V gives CDR1 DFQATT, CDR2 SNEGSKA (reference sequence). J was trimmed by 5 bases and V by 6 bases; bases with no gene match: 12. The CDR3 totals 14 residues. The CDR3: CSAGRDYQAETQYF. In DNA form, the CDR3 reads TGCAGTGCAGGGAGGGACTACCAGGCGGAGACCCAGTACTTC.

The V and J genes are TRBV6-5 and TRBJ2-2, with 7 bases that match TRBD1. CDR1 is MNHEY, CDR2 SVGAGI, per germline. The CDR3 contains 16 residues. V was pared by 0 bases and J by 7 bases, with 8 bases of the junction left unmatched. The CDR3 DNA is TGTGCCAGCAGTTACTCCGGGACAGATATAGTCGGGGAGCTGTTTTTT. This sequence encodes CASSYSGTDIVGELFF.

This clonotype was counted only a few times. This chain connects TRBV29-1 to TRBJ1-1; 9 bases line up with TRBD1. This CDR3 comprises 15 residues. The junction had 14 bases not matched to a gene; V was cut back by 8 bases and J by 4 bases. The germline V gene has CDR1 SQVTM and CDR2 ANQGSEA. CDR3 sequence reads: CSSSSGTGSGTEAFF. The DNA for the CDR3 is TGCAGCTCGTCGTCAGGGACAGGGAGTGGCACTGAAGCTTTCTTT. Combining the CDR3 with reference TRBV29-1 and TRBJ1-1 gives the whole variable domain SAVISQKPSRDICQRGTSLTIQCQVDSQVTMMFWYRQQPGQSLTLIATANQGSEATYESGFVIDKFPISRPNLTFSTLTVSNMSPEDSSIYLCSSSSGTGSGTEAFFGQGTRLTVV.

The V call is TRBV7-2, the J call TRBJ2-7, with 11 bases aligning to TRBD1. Trimming removed 0 bases from V and 3 bases from J; junction bases left unmatched: 7. This CDR3 is 17 amino acids long. Germline-derived CDR1 and CDR2 are SGHTA and FQGNSA. CDR3 nucleotides: TGTGCCAGCAGCTTAGCAAGCGGGACAGGGGGTATCTACGAGCAGTACTTC. Its translation: CASSLASGTGGIYEQYF.

The chain combines TRBV10-3 with TRBJ2-5; possibly TRBD1 for D (6 bases). Germline assignment: CDR1 ENHRY and CDR2 SYGVKD. The CDR3 is made up of 13 amino acids. The V gene lost 4 bases and the J gene lost 4 bases, with 10 bases spanning the gap. CDR3 protein: CAISADRRETQYF. CDR3 in DNA: TGTGCCATCAGTGCAGACAGGAGAGAGACCCAGTACTTC.

This clonotype was found a few times. This chain joins TRBV25-1 and TRBJ1-6; maybe TRBD1 (5 bases). Germline V gives CDR1 MGHDK, CDR2 SYGVNS. The CDR3 totals 15 residues. Trimming left V 4 bases short and J 3 bases short, with 10 bases between. CDR3 region: CASSGRDFYNSPLHF. In DNA form, the CDR3 reads TGTGCCAGCAGTGGCCGGGACTTCTATAATTCACCCCTCCACTTT.

The chain uses TRBV7-9 and TRBJ2-5; no clear D gene. Germline V gene lookup returns CDR1 SEHNR and CDR2 FQNEAQ (reference sequence). The CDR3 is 15 amino acids. V dropped 3 bases and J dropped 5 bases, with 16 bases sitting between them. CDR3 region: CASSFAQSGMETQYF. CDR3 coding DNA: TGTGCCAGCAGCTTTGCACAGTCAGGAATGGAGACCCAGTACTTC.

This clonotype was detected once. V is TRBV10-3 and J is TRBJ2-5; D might be TRBD1 (5 bases). V gave up 2 bases and J gave up 11 bases, with 15 bases separating them. CDR1 ENHRY and CDR2 SYGVKD come from the germline V gene. The CDR3 spans 13 residues. The CDR3 DNA is TGTGCCATCAGTGAGGAACAGGTTAATGAGCAGTACTTC. The encoded protein is CAISEEQVNEQYF.

This clonotype appeared a few times. The chain has TRBV3-1 and TRBJ2-1; 12 bases fit TRBD2. Germline V gives CDR1 LGHDT, CDR2 YNNKEL (reference sequence). The CDR3 loop spans 16 amino acids. Trimming at V came to 5 bases and at J to 4 bases, leaving 6 bases not matched to a gene. Here the CDR3 reads CASSDTGTSGYNEQFF. In nucleotides, the CDR3 is TGTGCCAGCAGCGATACCGGGACTAGCGGGTACAATGAGCAGTTCTTC.

This sequence joins TRBV4-3 and TRBJ2-1, with 10 nucleotides matching TRBD2. CDR1 LGHNA and CDR2 YSLEER come from the germline V gene. This CDR3 is 16 amino acids long. With 3 bases clipped from V and 3 bases from J, the junction kept 5 bases outside the gene matches. The CDR3 protein is CASSQRLAGYYNEQFF. In nucleotides, the CDR3 is TGCGCCAGCAGCCAGAGACTAGCGGGTTACTACAATGAGCAGTTCTTC.

The V call is TRBV6-2 or TRBV6-3, the J call TRBJ2-1; no firm D call. This CDR3 is built from 12 residues. From germline, CDR1 is MNHEY and CDR2 SVGEGT. V was trimmed by 6 bases and J by 6 bases, leaving 9 bases between them. In nucleotides, the CDR3 is TGTGCCAGCAGGGTCATTAGCAATGAGCAGTTCTTC. Translation: CASRVISNEQFF.

This chain links TRBV3-1 with TRBJ2-3; D is perhaps TRBD1 (5 bases). V gave up 2 bases and J gave up 6 bases, with 18 bases separating them. The CDR3 extends over 16 amino acids. Germline CDR1 LGHDT, CDR2 YNNKEL (reference sequence). The DNA of the CDR3 is TGTGCCAGCAGCCAAAGTGGGCTCAGCGCAGGGGATACGCAGTATTTT. It is translated as CASSQSGLSAGDTQYF.

J is TRBJ2-5 and V is TRBV24-1; D tentatively fits TRBD1 or TRBD2 (5 bases each). The length of the CDR3 is 13 residues. Trimming took 4 bases from V and 4 from J, leaving 9 bases between them. CDR1 KGHDR and CDR2 SFDVKD come from the germline V gene. CDR3 DNA: TGTGCCACCAGTGACGCAGGGAGAGAGACCCAGTACTTC. Translating it yields CATSDAGRETQYF.

This chain joins TRBV20-1 and TRBJ2-7; D may be TRBD2 (6 bases). There are 14 residues in the CDR3. V lost 3 bases and J 3 bases, leaving 15 bases between the germline ends. Germline V gene sequence: CDR1 DFQATT, CDR2 SNEGSKA (reference sequence). The CDR3 loop reads CSARVTGTYYEQYF. The CDR3 DNA follows: TGCAGTGCTAGGGTAACGGGGACTTACTACGAGCAGTACTTC.

This clonotype has more than one count but fewer than ten. The rearrangement joins TRBV5-1 to TRBJ2-7; TRBD2 agrees at 13 bases. CDR1 and CDR2 from the germline V gene are SGHRS and YFSETQ. This CDR3 has 15 residues. V was pared by 4 bases and J by 4 bases, with 5 bases of the junction left unmatched. The CDR3 DNA sequence: TGCGCCAGCAGCCCTGGACTAGCGGGAGAGTACGAGCAGTACTTC. This encodes CASSPGLAGEYEQYF. The whole variable domain, filled in from reference TRBV5-1 and TRBJ2-7, reads KAGVTQTPRYLIKTRGQQVTLSCSPISGHRSVSWYQQTPGQGLQFLFEYFSETQRNKGNFPGRFSGRQFSNSRSEMNVSTLELGDSALYLCASSPGLAGEYEQYFGPGTRLTVT.

In its sample, this clonotype was seen a few times. The CDR3 sequence is CASNLAGNPGNEQFF. The CDR3 nucleotides are TGTGCCAGCAACCTAGCGGGAAACCCTGGGAATGAGCAGTTCTTC. This chain connects TRBV27 to TRBJ2-1; TRBD2 matches 9 bases. Germline loops: CDR1 MNHEY, CDR2 SMNVEV (reference sequence). This CDR3 is built from 15 residues. V lost 7 bases to trimming and J lost 7 bases; unmatched junction nucleotides: 11.

CDR3 residues: CASSTAVHSGELFF. The CDR3 nucleotides read TGTGCCAGCTCCACGGCGGTTCACTCCGGGGAGCTGTTTTTT. V usage is TRBV3-1 and J usage is TRBJ2-2; D gene unclear. Germline loops: CDR1 LGHDT, CDR2 YNNKEL (reference sequence). The V end was cut by 8 bases, the J end by 6 bases, with 16 bases between. This CDR3 spans 14 amino acids.

Comments on this clonotype: One end of the junction is discordant with germline, which a read error may explain. The CDR3 DNA reads as TGTGCCAGCAGTTTGGCTGACAATGTGCAGTTCTTC. This gives the protein CASSLADNVQFF. The rearrangement links TRBV27 to TRBJ2-1; D is ambiguous. Germline V lookup: CDR1 MNHEY, CDR2 SMNVEV (reference sequence). The CDR3 length is 12 residues.

The chain couples TRBV5-5 to TRBJ2-7, with TRBD2 matching over 7 bases. The CDR3 sequence is 15 residues long. Germline CDR1 reads SGHKS; CDR2 reads YYEKEE (reference sequence). V was pared by 1 base and J by 5 bases, with 9 bases of the junction left unmatched. CDR3 sequence reads: CASSLNQGGNHEQYF. The DNA for the CDR3 is TGTGCCAGCAGCTTGAACCAGGGAGGGAACCACGAGCAGTACTTC.

This chain links TRBV5-4 with TRBJ2-5, with 8 bases matching TRBD1. Germline assignment: CDR1 SGHNT and CDR2 YYREEE (reference sequence). This CDR3 has 14 residues. With 1 base clipped from V and 5 bases from J, the junction kept 4 bases outside the gene matches. This CDR3 is CASSLHRGRETQYF. DNA of the CDR3: TGTGCCAGCAGCTTGCACAGGGGGAGGGAGACCCAGTACTTC. Variable domain in full (rest from reference TRBV5-4 and TRBJ2-5): ETGVTQSPTHLIKTRGQQVTLRCSSQSGHNTVSWYQQALGQGPQFIFQYYREEENGRGNFPPRFSGLQFPNYSSELNVNALELDDSALYLCASSLHRGRETQYFGPGTRLLVL.

The chain links TRBV14 to TRBJ2-1; D remains ambiguous. CDR3 length equals 15 residues. V shed 2 bases and J shed 4 bases, with 12 bases lying between them. Germline V gene sequence: CDR1 SGHDN, CDR2 FVKESK. This CDR3 is CASSQSVVSYNEQFF. CDR3 nucleotide sequence: TGTGCCAGCAGCCAATCGGTTGTCAGTTACAATGAGCAGTTCTTC.

V is TRBV7-9 and J is TRBJ1-2, with unresolved D. Germline loops: CDR1 SEHNR, CDR2 FQNEAQ (reference sequence). The germline V and J ends were trimmed by 5 bases and 8 bases, with 12 bases remaining between them. This CDR3 contains 12 residues. As DNA, the CDR3 is TGTGCCAGCAGCACCGAGGCTTTAGGCTACACCTTC. Its protein is CASSTEALGYTF.

This clonotype was seen a few times. The chain is built from TRBV12-3 or TRBV12-4 and TRBJ2-3; possible D gene TRBD1, 5 bases. This CDR3 is 14 amino acids long. Trimming took off 3 bases at V and 4 bases at J, with 11 bases between the two ends. The CDR3 bases are TGTGCCAGCAGTTTTAGGGGCGCCTCAGATACGCAGTATTTT. Translated: CASSFRGASDTQYF.

This clonotype came up a few times. V is TRBV25-1 and J is TRBJ1-2; TRBD1 might be the D (5 bases). Looked up from germline, CDR1 is MGHDK and CDR2 is SYGVNS. This CDR3 comprises 13 residues. Trimming pared 2 bases from V and 4 bases from J, leaving 8 bases between. The CDR3 spells CASSEGGFYGYTF. Written as DNA, the CDR3 is TGTGCCAGCAGTGAAGGGGGTTTCTATGGCTACACCTTC.

The V gene is TRBV6-1, the J gene TRBJ1-1; D not resolved. Trimming left V 1 base short and J 7 bases short, with 7 bases between. The germline CDR1 and CDR2 sequences are MNHNS and SASEGT. There are 12 residues in the CDR3. CDR3 sequence: CASSEVSLEAFF. CDR3 coding DNA: TGTGCCAGCAGTGAAGTATCCCTTGAAGCTTTCTTT.

V is TRBV4-1 and J is TRBJ2-3; D is unresolved. This CDR3 is built from 15 residues. Trimming left V 1 base short and J 2 bases short, with 10 bases between. The germline CDR1 and CDR2 sequences are MGHRA and YSYEKL. In DNA form, the CDR3 reads TGCGCCAGCAGCCAAGGCCCAAGCACCACAGATACGCAGTATTTT. Amino acid sequence: CASSQGPSTTDTQYF.

The sample holds a few counts of this clonotype. The chain couples TRBV4-2 to TRBJ1-1; 8 positions match TRBD1. CDR1 LGHNA and CDR2 YNFKEQ come from the germline V gene. This CDR3 has 14 residues. After removal of 6 bases from V and 4 bases from J, the junction contained 7 bases not matched to a gene. The CDR3, as DNA: TGTGCCAGCAGAGGAGGACAGGGATTCACTGAAGCTTTCTTT. This encodes CASRGGQGFTEAFF.

The chain has TRBV12-3 or TRBV12-4 and TRBJ2-5; tentative D call: TRBD1 (6 bases). This CDR3 spans 14 amino acids. Trimming took 6 bases from V and 2 from J, leaving 13 bases between them. CDR3 coding DNA: TGTGCCAGCAGGCAAATCGGACAGCAAGAGACCCAGTACTTC. Protein product: CASRQIGQQETQYF.

The chain recombines TRBV7-2 with TRBJ1-2; 8 nucleotides line up with TRBD1. Germline V lookup: CDR1 SGHTA, CDR2 FQGNSA. This CDR3 spans 15 amino acids. The V and J ends lost 7 bases and 3 bases, in that order; junction bases with no gene match: 10. The CDR3 nucleotides read TGTGCCAGCAACGTCAAACAGGGGGAGTACTATGGCTACACCTTC. It is translated as CASNVKQGEYYGYTF.